The 3 T cell receptor beta chains presented below share a single source sample, sequenced in a study of regulatory T cells in long-lasting Graves disease (dated by TCRdb to the early 2020s). The sample's time point, from its label and the paper: persistent/refractory GD, antithyroid drugs over 5 years with positive TRAb. For both TCR sequencing and RNA sequencing, RNA was extracted from PBMCs using TRIzol. Library preparation was by multiplex PCR. Sequencer: Illumina HiSeq 4000. iRepertoire HTBI primers and Arm-PCR amplification of CDR3 regions were used to construct TCR beta libraries. The raw public reads went through TCRdb reprocessing: fastp at Q25, MiXCR clone calling, in-frame beta chains kept. One record per CDR3 amino acid sequence lists the most common genes and DNA. The sample data list approximately 440,000 distinct CDR3 sequences, and 20% to 30% of these were observed just once. The ten largest make up roughly 28% of the sample.

Source: peripheral blood mononuclear cells (PBMCs), taken when the disease was refractory, from a patient treated with antithyroid drugs. All receptors come from a female donor with Graves disease.

This clonotype was found many times. The rearrangement links TRBV29-1 to TRBJ2-7; D gene uncertain. This CDR3 region has 15 residues. V dropped 4 bases and J dropped 0 bases, with 16 bases sitting between them. Germline V CDR1 and CDR2: SQVTM, ANQGSEA. The CDR3 loop reads CSVGQPSAGSYEQYF. The CDR3 DNA reads as TGCAGCGTTGGCCAACCTTCGGCAGGCTCCTACGAGCAGTACTTC.

The chain has TRBV28 and TRBJ2-1; perhaps TRBD1 as D (6 bases). Germline V CDR1 and CDR2: MDHEN, SYDVKM. There are 12 residues in the CDR3. Trimming removed 5 bases at V and 8 bases at J, with 10 bases between. DNA of the CDR3: TGTGCCAGCAGTACAGGGATCCATGAGCAGTTCTTC. Its translation: CASSTGIHEQFF.

The chain links TRBV20-1 to TRBJ2-7; 9 bases align to TRBD2. V trimming: 4 bases; J trimming: 2 bases; junction bases outside the gene matches: 6. CDR3 length: 14 amino acids. CDR1 is DFQATT and CDR2 is SNEGSKA in the germline V gene (reference sequence). This CDR3 is CSAKTSSGTYEQYF. The CDR3 DNA sequence: TGCAGTGCTAAGACGTCTAGCGGGACCTACGAGCAGTACTTC.